Listed here are 18 T cell receptor beta chains from one sample, sequenced in a study of technical replicates of blood from a few donors. TCRdb's copy holds only in-frame clones and misses some; the assay was immunoSEQ multiplex PCR. The sample has some 74,000 clones; about 97% are singletons. Sequenced input: T cells isolated from PBMCs. All receptors derive from a human donor in good health.

This chain links TRBV19 with TRBJ2-7; D unclear. The CDR3 totals 15 residues. Germline V gene data show CDR1 as LNHDA and CDR2 as SQIVND (reference sequence). V was shortened by 1 base and J by 0 bases, with 10 bases between the two germline ends. The CDR3 sequence is CASSIVSGSSYEQYF. The CDR3 DNA reads as TGTGCCAGTAGTATAGTATCGGGTAGCTCCTACGAGCAGTACTTC.

V and J are TRBV7-9 and TRBJ2-7; 9 nucleotides agree with TRBD1. Germline CDR1 reads SEHNR; CDR2 reads FQNEAQ (reference sequence). The CDR3 is 14 residues long. V was pared by 5 bases and J by 6 bases, with 8 bases of the junction left unmatched. CDR3 DNA sequence: TGTGCCAGCAGCCGTGCCGGGACAGGGTCCGAGCAGTACTTC. This encodes CASSRAGTGSEQYF.

The genes are TRBV9 and TRBJ1-2; no definite D call. This CDR3 contains 19 residues. Germline V gives CDR1 SGDLS, CDR2 YYNGEE. V lost 1 base and J 5 bases, leaving 27 bases between the germline ends. CDR3 amino acids: CASSVPRVLTLLREYGYTF. Here the CDR3 DNA reads TGTGCCAGCAGCGTACCGAGGGTCCTTACTTTACTCCGGGAGTATGGCTACACCTTC. The full variable domain, rest sourced from reference TRBV9 and TRBJ1-2, is DSGVTQTPKHLITATGQRVTLRCSPRSGDLSVYWYQQSLDQGLQFLIQYYNGEERAKGNILERFSAQQFPDLHSELNLSSLELGDSALYFCASSVPRVLTLLREYGYTFGSGTRLTVV.

V gene TRBV13 combines with J gene TRBJ2-3; 8 bases are a match to TRBD1. Losses at the gene ends were 4 bases for V and 4 bases for J; bases not matched to a gene: 10. CDR1 and CDR2 (germline): PRHDT, FYEKMQ (reference sequence). The CDR3 consists of 16 residues. The CDR3 bases are TGTGCCAGCAGCTACCATACGGACAGGGTCCCAGATACGCAGTATTTT. Its translation is CASSYHTDRVPDTQYF.

V and J are TRBV5-1 and TRBJ1-2; 7 bases map to TRBD1. The CDR3 sequence is 14 residues long. CDR1 and CDR2 from the germline V gene are SGHRS and YFSETQ. V trimming: 2 bases; J trimming: 8 bases; junction bases outside the gene matches: 9. Here the CDR3 DNA reads TGCGCCAGCAGCTTACGGACAGGTCAGGAAGGCTACACCTTC. This codes for CASSLRTGQEGYTF.

The chain uses TRBV6-6 and TRBJ2-7; D is perhaps TRBD2 (6 bases). CDR3 length equals 13 residues. Trimming took off 6 bases at V and 5 bases at J, with 14 bases between the two ends. From germline, CDR1 is MNHNY and CDR2 SVGAGI (reference sequence). The CDR3 sequence is CASSPGLDHEQYF. CDR3 nucleotides: TGTGCCAGCAGCCCGGGACTGGACCACGAGCAGTACTTC.

The rearrangement links TRBV29-1 to TRBJ1-2; D is unresolved. CDR1 is SQVTM and CDR2 is ANQGSEA in the germline V gene. V lost 6 bases to trimming and J lost 8 bases, with 19 bases between them. The CDR3 has 13 residues. The CDR3 nucleotides read TGCAGCGTCGGCAAGGCAGGTCTTCAGGGCTACACCTTC. Translation: CSVGKAGLQGYTF.

This clone was recorded once. The J gene is TRBJ1-2, the V gene TRBV6-6, with 7 bases identical to TRBD1. J lost 3 bases, V lost 5 bases, and 3 bases had no gene match. The CDR3 is 13 residues long. Per the germline V gene, CDR1 is MNHNY and CDR2 is SVGAGI (reference sequence). In DNA, the CDR3 is TGTGCCAGCAGTCCCGGGACAGACTATGGCTACACCTTC. Protein: CASSPGTDYGYTF.

This sequence joins TRBV4-1 and TRBJ1-3; no clear D. This CDR3 is 14 amino acids long. Germline loops: CDR1 MGHRA, CDR2 YSYEKL. V gave up 3 bases and J gave up 1 base, with 7 bases separating them. CDR3: CASSHRKSGNTIYF. The CDR3 nucleotides read TGCGCCAGCAGCCATCGTAAATCTGGAAACACCATATATTTT.

The chain joins TRBV9 to TRBJ1-1; D call uncertain. Trimming removed 0 bases from V and 0 bases from J, with 3 bases in between. Germline V gives CDR1 SGDLS, CDR2 YYNGEE. This CDR3 is 13 amino acids long. The DNA for the CDR3 is TGTGCCAGCAGCGTAGTATTGAACACTGAAGCTTTCTTT. Protein: CASSVVLNTEAFF.

This rearrangement joins TRBV19 to TRBJ1-1; D unclear. There are 14 residues in the CDR3. The V and J ends lost 5 bases and 4 bases respectively, with 14 bases between them. Germline V gives CDR1 LNHDA, CDR2 SQIVND (reference sequence). The CDR3 DNA reads TGTGCCAGTAGTGTTTCCGCTGCGGTCACTGAAGCTTTCTTT. It yields the protein CASSVSAAVTEAFF.

The chain links TRBV11-2 to TRBJ2-1; 9 bases match TRBD2. There are 15 residues in the CDR3. With V trimmed by 2 bases and J by 7 bases, 6 bases remained unmatched. Looked up from germline, CDR1 is SGHAT and CDR2 is FQNNGV. The CDR3 here is CASSLSGRTGNEQFF. CDR3 sequence (DNA): TGTGCCAGCAGCTTAAGCGGGAGGACGGGGAATGAGCAGTTCTTC.

The chain combines TRBV7-2 with TRBJ2-3; 14 bases are shared with TRBD2. Germline V CDR1 and CDR2: SGHTA, FQGNSA. Trimming took 5 bases from V and 0 from J; bases not matched to a gene: 4. CDR3 length equals 17 residues. The CDR3 nucleotides read TGTGCCAGCAGCCGGGGACTAGCGGGGGTTAGCACAGATACGCAGTATTTT. Translation: CASSRGLAGVSTDTQYF.

This clone was seen a few times. The chain carries TRBV19 and TRBJ1-4; D not resolved. Germline V gene lookup returns CDR1 LNHDA and CDR2 SQIVND (reference sequence). V lost 4 bases and J 7 bases, leaving 10 bases between the germline ends. This CDR3 has 13 residues. CDR3 loop: CASSTLPGEKLFF. Written as DNA, the CDR3 is TGTGCCAGTAGTACCCTACCAGGTGAAAAACTGTTTTTT. Filled out from reference TRBV19 and TRBJ1-4, the complete variable domain reads DGGITQSPKYLFRKEGQNVTLSCEQNLNHDAMYWYRQDPGQGLRLIYYSQIVNDFQKGDIAEGYSVSREKKESFPLTVTSAQKNPTAFYLCASSTLPGEKLFFGSGTQLSVL.

This sequence joins TRBV29-1 and TRBJ2-2, with TRBD2 matching 16 bases. The CDR3 runs 16 residues. CDR1 and CDR2 (germline): SQVTM, ANQGSEA. Germline trimming cut 4 bases from V and 7 bases from J; bases unmatched to any gene: 6. In nucleotides, the CDR3 is TGCAGCGTTGCCGGGACTAGCGGGAGGGCCGACGGGGAGCTGTTTTTT. It specifies CSVAGTSGRADGELFF.

V is TRBV4-3 and J is TRBJ1-1; TRBD1 is a possible D gene (6 bases). The V and J ends lost 3 bases and 1 base respectively, with 12 bases between them. CDR3 length equals 15 residues. The germline V gene has CDR1 LGHNA and CDR2 YSLEER. The CDR3: CASSHERGGNTEAFF. The CDR3 nucleotides are TGCGCCAGCAGCCACGAAAGGGGGGGGAACACTGAAGCTTTCTTT.

The chain joins TRBV4-1 to TRBJ2-7; 8 bases match TRBD2. The CDR3 consists of 16 residues. Trimming took 1 base from V and 5 from J; bases not matched to a gene: 10. Germline V gives CDR1 MGHRA, CDR2 YSYEKL. Here the CDR3 DNA reads TGCGCCAGCAGCCAAGTTTATCCAGCGGGAGCAGACGAGCAGTACTTC. It translates to CASSQVYPAGADEQYF.

The chain carries TRBV5-4 and TRBJ2-1; 9 positions match TRBD2. Trimming at V came to 6 bases and at J to 6 bases, leaving 13 bases not matched to a gene. The CDR3 spans 16 residues. Per germline, CDR1 SGHNT and CDR2 YYREEE (reference sequence). The CDR3 region has the DNA TGTGCCAGCACCAACGATATAGCGGGAGCTGGCAATGAGCAGTTCTTC. Residues: CASTNDIAGAGNEQFF. Based on the CDR3 plus reference TRBV5-4 and TRBJ2-1, the full variable domain is ETGVTQSPTHLIKTRGQQVTLRCSSQSGHNTVSWYQQALGQGPQFIFQYYREEENGRGNFPPRFSGLQFPNYSSELNVNALELDDSALYLCASTNDIAGAGNEQFFGPGTRLTVL.